Here is one T cell receptor beta chain with its context. TCRdb's copy holds only in-frame clones and misses some; the assay was immunoSEQ multiplex PCR. The table includes 110,000 or so clones, 90% detected once. The data derive from a study of T cell responses to AZD1222 COVID-19 vaccine. This clonotype was obtained from an adult who received the MenACWY meningococcal vaccine as a control. The starting material was peripheral blood, obtained 28 days after the second dose of the MenACWY control vaccine.

The CDR3 region is CASSPRRARPTDNYGYTF. DNA of the CDR3: TGTGCCAGCAGTCCCCGCCGGGCCCGCCCGACAGATAACTATGGCTACACCTTC. The chain couples TRBV27 to TRBJ1-2; the D gene is possibly TRBD1 (5 bases). The V end was cut by 5 bases, the J end by 1 base, with 23 bases between. This CDR3 region has 18 residues. The germline gives CDR1 MNHEY, CDR2 SMNVEV (reference sequence).